One sample yielded the 16 T cell receptor beta chains listed below, sequenced in a study of identical twins. MiXCR, applied by TCRdb to the 5' RACE reads, yields one record per CDR3 protein. The sample records some 500,000 distinct CDR3 sequences, roughly 9.9% being singletons. These same data were also listed under a study on yellow fever vaccine responses in identical twins.

The specimen was PBMCs. These receptors all stem from a woman between 18 and 29 years old in good health.

In its sample, this clonotype was seen a few times. This chain links TRBV6-5 with TRBJ2-1, with a possible D match to TRBD1 (6 bases). V lost 7 bases and J 8 bases, leaving 9 bases between the germline ends. Germline CDR1 reads MNHEY; CDR2 reads SVGAGI. This CDR3 contains 11 residues. Here the CDR3 DNA reads TGTGCCAGCAAACAGGGCGATGAGCAGTTCTTC. This codes for CASKQGDEQFF.

In its sample, this clonotype was seen a few times. The chain has TRBV4-2 and TRBJ2-7, with TRBD1 matching 11 bases. Germline assignment: CDR1 LGHNA and CDR2 YNFKEQ. Losses at the gene ends were 0 bases for V and 6 bases for J; bases not matched to a gene: 7. The CDR3 is made up of 16 amino acids. CDR3 DNA: TGTGCCAGCAGCCAAGATTTAGGGACAGGGGGGGCCGAGCAGTACTTC. Protein product: CASSQDLGTGGAEQYF.

The genes are TRBV11-2 and TRBJ2-7, with D perhaps matching TRBD2 (5 bases). V lost 0 bases to trimming and J lost 11 bases, with 11 bases between them. Germline V gene sequence: CDR1 SGHAT, CDR2 FQNNGV. CDR3 length: 12 residues. For the CDR3, the DNA is TGTGCCAGCAGCTTAGATTTCGGGCGGGAGTACTTC. Amino acids: CASSLDFGREYF.

This clonotype was observed at least ten times. The chain has TRBV25-1 and TRBJ2-3; D could derive from TRBD1 or TRBD2 (5 bases each). The CDR3 totals 14 residues. The V end was cut by 1 base, the J end by 6 bases, with 11 bases between. The V gene's germline CDR1 is MGHDK and CDR2 SYGVNS. The CDR3 DNA follows: TGTGCCAGCAGTGAATCAGGGACGCGGGATACGCAGTATTTT. It yields the protein CASSESGTRDTQYF. The full variable domain, with the rest looked up from reference TRBV25-1 and TRBJ2-3, is EADIYQTPRYLVIGTGKKITLECSQTMGHDKMYWYQQDPGMELHLIHYSYGVNSTEKGDLSSESTVSRIRTEHFPLTLESARPSHTSQYLCASSESGTRDTQYFGPGTRLTVL.

The chain has TRBV7-2 and TRBJ2-1, with 12 positions matching TRBD2. Germline V gene sequence: CDR1 SGHTA, CDR2 FQGNSA. The V segment lost 6 bases and the J segment 8 bases; nucleotides outside the gene matches: 8. The CDR3 has 15 residues. This CDR3 reads CASRALAGGWDEQFF. The CDR3 nucleotides read TGTGCCAGCAGGGCACTAGCGGGGGGTTGGGATGAGCAGTTCTTC.

This clonotype has more than one count but fewer than ten. This chain uses TRBV5-6 with TRBJ2-3, with TRBD2 identical over 7 bases. J lost 0 bases, V lost 0 bases, and 4 bases had no gene match. CDR3 length equals 16 residues. Germline V gene lookup returns CDR1 SGHDT and CDR2 YYEEEE. Here the CDR3 reads CASSLGAGTSTDTQYF. CDR3 bases: TGTGCCAGCAGCTTGGGAGCGGGGACTAGCACAGATACGCAGTATTTT.

V usage is TRBV20-1 and J usage is TRBJ2-2; D is possibly TRBD1 (6 bases). V dropped 5 bases and J dropped 3 bases, with 13 bases sitting between them. Germline CDR1 reads DFQATT; CDR2 reads SNEGSKA (reference sequence). The CDR3 extends over 14 amino acids. CDR3 sequence (DNA): TGCAGTGCTTTCGACGGACAGTACACCGGGGAGCTGTTTTTT. Its protein is CSAFDGQYTGELFF.

The rearrangement joins TRBV7-3 to TRBJ2-2, with 7 bases matching TRBD1. The ends lost 6 bases at V and 9 bases at J; junction bases unmatched: 13. The CDR3 consists of 15 residues. Germline CDR1 and CDR2: SGHTA and FQGTGA. The CDR3 is CASRTSGTEHRELFF. The CDR3, as DNA: TGTGCCAGCAGGACCTCCGGGACAGAACACCGGGAGCTGTTTTTT.

The chain links TRBV6-2 or TRBV6-3 to TRBJ2-5; D is perhaps TRBD1 (6 bases). Germline loops: CDR1 MNHEY, CDR2 SVGEGT. This CDR3 contains 12 residues. Trimming removed 7 bases at V and 5 bases at J, with 11 bases between. For the CDR3, the DNA is TGTGCCAGCAAAACAGGGCCGGAGACCCAGTACTTC. Protein product: CASKTGPETQYF.

In its sample, this clonotype was seen many times. V and J are TRBV6-5 and TRBJ2-1, with 10 nucleotides matching TRBD1. Germline V gene lookup returns CDR1 MNHEY and CDR2 SVGAGI. With V trimmed by 0 bases and J by 9 bases, 2 bases remained unmatched. The CDR3 covers 14 residues. DNA for the CDR3: TGTGCCAGCAGTTACTCTCGGACAGGGGGTGAGCAGTTCTTC. Protein product: CASSYSRTGGEQFF.

This clonotype turned up a few times. The CDR3 DNA follows: TGCGCCAGCAGGAGGAAGACTAGCGGGGATCTCGGGGAGCTGTTTTTT. Residues: CASRRKTSGDLGELFF. The chain carries TRBV5-1 and TRBJ2-2, with 11 bases identical to TRBD2. V trimming: 5 bases; J trimming: 7 bases; junction bases outside the gene matches: 10. The length of the CDR3 is 16 residues. Germline values: CDR1 SGHRS, CDR2 YFSETQ.

This clonotype was seen more than once but under ten times. V is TRBV25-1 and J is TRBJ2-2, with D possibly matching TRBD2 (5 bases). V lost 4 bases and J 7 bases, leaving 19 bases between the germline ends. The CDR3 extends over 16 amino acids. Germline CDR1 and CDR2: MGHDK and SYGVNS. CDR3 sequence (DNA): TGTGCCAGCAGTGGAGACGGGGTGGGCGTACGCGGGGAGCTGTTTTTT. Its protein is CASSGDGVGVRGELFF.

A few counts support this clonotype. CDR3 bases: TGCAGTGCTAGAGATGTAGGCAGAGTCACCGGGGAGCTGTTTTTT. The encoded protein is CSARDVGRVTGELFF. V and J are TRBV20-1 and TRBJ2-2; D is undetermined. Germline V gene lookup returns CDR1 DFQATT and CDR2 SNEGSKA (reference sequence). Deletions cut 0 bases from V and 4 bases from J, with 12 bases between. The CDR3 is made up of 15 amino acids.

This clonotype has just one count. The V call is TRBV20-1, the J call TRBJ2-1, with D uncertain. The CDR3 is 12 amino acids. The V and J ends lost 3 bases and 5 bases respectively, with 8 bases between them. Germline CDR1 and CDR2: DFQATT and SNEGSKA (reference sequence). In nucleotides, the CDR3 is TGCAGTGCTAGTTCGCTGGACAATGAGCAGTTCTTC. The encoded protein is CSASSLDNEQFF.

V gene TRBV7-2 combines with J gene TRBJ2-5; D is possibly TRBD2 (6 bases). In germline, CDR1 is SGHTA, CDR2 FQGNSA. Trimming took 5 bases from V and 6 from J, leaving 16 bases between them. The CDR3 contains 14 residues. In DNA, the CDR3 is TGTGCCAGCAGCAGTCCAGGACTACCCAAGACCCAGTACTTC. Protein: CASSSPGLPKTQYF. The whole variable domain, filled in from reference TRBV7-2 and TRBJ2-5, reads GAGVSQSPSNKVTEKGKDVELRCDPISGHTALYWYRQSLGQGLEFLIYFQGNSAPDKSGLPSDRFSAERTGGSVSTLTIQRTQQEDSAVYLCASSSPGLPKTQYFGPGTRLLVL.

The chain is built from TRBV7-3 and TRBJ2-5; 8 bases map to TRBD1. The CDR3 has 14 amino acids. Germline loops: CDR1 SGHTA, CDR2 FQGTGA. V was pared by 4 bases and J by 4 bases, with 5 bases of the junction left unmatched. CDR3 DNA: TGTGCCAGCAGCTCCCAGGACAGGGTAGAGACCCAGTACTTC. Its protein product is CASSSQDRVETQYF.